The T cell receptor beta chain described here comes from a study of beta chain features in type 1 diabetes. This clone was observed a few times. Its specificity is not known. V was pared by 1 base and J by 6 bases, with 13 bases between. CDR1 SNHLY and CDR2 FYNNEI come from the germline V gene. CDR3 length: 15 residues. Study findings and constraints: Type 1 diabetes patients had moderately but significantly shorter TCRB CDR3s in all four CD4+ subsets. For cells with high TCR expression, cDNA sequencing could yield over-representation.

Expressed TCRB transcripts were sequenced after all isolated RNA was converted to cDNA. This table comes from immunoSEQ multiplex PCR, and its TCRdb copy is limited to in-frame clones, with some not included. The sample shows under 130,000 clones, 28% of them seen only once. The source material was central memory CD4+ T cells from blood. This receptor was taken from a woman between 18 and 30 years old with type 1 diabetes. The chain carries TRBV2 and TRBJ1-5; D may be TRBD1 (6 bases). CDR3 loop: CASSEVGARVQPQHF. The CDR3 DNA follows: TGTGCCAGCAGTGAAGTGGGGGCGCGGGTTCAGCCCCAGCATTTT.